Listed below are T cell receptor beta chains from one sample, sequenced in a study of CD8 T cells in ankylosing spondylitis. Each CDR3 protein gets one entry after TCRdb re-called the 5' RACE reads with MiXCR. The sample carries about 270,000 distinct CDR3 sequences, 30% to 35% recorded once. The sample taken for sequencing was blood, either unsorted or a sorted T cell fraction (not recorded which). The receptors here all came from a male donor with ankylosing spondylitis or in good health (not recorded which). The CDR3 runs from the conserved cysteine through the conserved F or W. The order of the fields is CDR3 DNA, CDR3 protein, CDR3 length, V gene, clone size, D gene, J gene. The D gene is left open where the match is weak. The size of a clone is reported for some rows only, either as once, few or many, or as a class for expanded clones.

DNA: TGCGCCAGCAGCTTGGTGGGGGATACTTACAATGAGCAGTTCTTC; CDR3: CASSLVGDTYNEQFF; length: 15; V: TRBV5-1; size: NA; D: NA; J: TRBJ2-1
DNA: TGTGCCAGCAGCCCAAGCCCGAATCAGCCCCAGCATTTT; CDR3: CASSPSPNQPQHF; length: 13; V: TRBV7-2; size: NA; D: NA; J: TRBJ1-5
DNA: TGTGCCAGCGCTAGACCTGGCTACGAGCAGTACTTC; CDR3: CASARPGYEQYF; length: 12; V: TRBV12-3/TRBV12-4; size: NA; D: NA; J: TRBJ2-7
DNA: TGTGCCAGCAGCTTACTACAGGTTTCCTACAATGAGCAGTTCTTC; CDR3: CASSLLQVSYNEQFF; length: 15; V: TRBV7-9; size: NA; D: NA; J: TRBJ2-1
DNA: TGTGCCAGCGGCCCCGGGGTACTAGCGGGGGAGCGCACAGATACGCAGTATTTT; CDR3: CASGPGVLAGERTDTQYF; length: 18; V: TRBV5-7; size: NA; D: TRBD2; J: TRBJ2-3
DNA: TGTGCCAGCAGCCAAGCTCGAGCTTGGGAGACCCAGTACTTC; CDR3: CASSQARAWETQYF; length: 14; V: TRBV3-1; size: few; D: NA; J: TRBJ2-5
DNA: TGTGCCAGCAGCCAAGAGGGGTTCTACGAGCAGTACTTC; CDR3: CASSQEGFYEQYF; length: 13; V: TRBV3-1; size: few; D: NA; J: TRBJ2-7
DNA: TGCTGTGCTAGAGATCGTAAAGCTAGCGGGGGCCCGGCCATAGGGCAGTTCTTC; CDR3: CCARDRKASGGPAIGQFF; length: 18; V: TRBV20-1; size: NA; D: TRBD2; J: TRBJ2-1
DNA: TGCAGTGCTTCATCCCCCGGACTAGCGGGGGGGACGTACCAAGAGACCCAGTACTTC; CDR3: CSASSPGLAGGTYQETQYF; length: 19; V: TRBV20-1; size: NA; D: TRBD2; J: TRBJ2-5
DNA: TGTGCCAGCAGCTTTGAGGCTGGGGGTTACGAGCATTACTTC; CDR3: CASSFEAGGYEHYF; length: 14; V: TRBV5-6; size: NA; D: NA; J: TRBJ2-7
DNA: TGCAGCGTTCCGTCCCGGGACACCTATCGGGGCTACACCTTC; CDR3: CSVPSRDTYRGYTF; length: 14; V: TRBV29-1; size: few; D: NA; J: TRBJ1-2
DNA: TGTGCCAGCAGTTACGGGGGACGGAATAGCAATCAGCCCCAGCATTTT; CDR3: CASSYGGRNSNQPQHF; length: 16; V: TRBV6-5; size: NA; D: NA; J: TRBJ1-5
DNA: TGTGCCAGCAGCTTGGACACCAGACTGAACCTCGTTACGCAGTATTTT; CDR3: CASSLDTRLNLVTQYF; length: 16; V: TRBV5-6; size: few; D: NA; J: TRBJ2-3
DNA: TGCAGTGCTAGAGCGGACAGGGCCACCTACGAGCAGTACTTC; CDR3: CSARADRATYEQYF; length: 14; V: TRBV20-1; size: NA; D: TRBD1; J: TRBJ2-7
DNA: TGTGCCAGCTCACCGTCGGACAGGGGGTACGAGCAGTACTTC; CDR3: CASSPSDRGYEQYF; length: 14; V: TRBV18; size: many; D: TRBD1; J: TRBJ2-7
DNA: TGCAGCGTTTTGTTCCCTGTGGGCACCCTCCAATCCACAGATACGCAGTATTTT; CDR3: CSVLFPVGTLQSTDTQYF; length: 18; V: TRBV29-1; size: NA; D: NA; J: TRBJ2-3
DNA: TGTGCCAGCAGCGGAATGGGACCCGGCTACACCTTC; CDR3: CASSGMGPGYTF; length: 12; V: TRBV9; size: NA; D: NA; J: TRBJ1-2
DNA: TGTGCCAGCAGTTACCTCGGCAGGGAAGACGAGCAGTACTTC; CDR3: CASSYLGREDEQYF; length: 14; V: TRBV6-5; size: NA; D: NA; J: TRBJ2-7
DNA: TGCGCCAGCAGCACGACAGGGGTTAGCACAGATACGCAGTATTTT; CDR3: CASSTTGVSTDTQYF; length: 15; V: TRBV4-1; size: few; D: TRBD1; J: TRBJ2-3